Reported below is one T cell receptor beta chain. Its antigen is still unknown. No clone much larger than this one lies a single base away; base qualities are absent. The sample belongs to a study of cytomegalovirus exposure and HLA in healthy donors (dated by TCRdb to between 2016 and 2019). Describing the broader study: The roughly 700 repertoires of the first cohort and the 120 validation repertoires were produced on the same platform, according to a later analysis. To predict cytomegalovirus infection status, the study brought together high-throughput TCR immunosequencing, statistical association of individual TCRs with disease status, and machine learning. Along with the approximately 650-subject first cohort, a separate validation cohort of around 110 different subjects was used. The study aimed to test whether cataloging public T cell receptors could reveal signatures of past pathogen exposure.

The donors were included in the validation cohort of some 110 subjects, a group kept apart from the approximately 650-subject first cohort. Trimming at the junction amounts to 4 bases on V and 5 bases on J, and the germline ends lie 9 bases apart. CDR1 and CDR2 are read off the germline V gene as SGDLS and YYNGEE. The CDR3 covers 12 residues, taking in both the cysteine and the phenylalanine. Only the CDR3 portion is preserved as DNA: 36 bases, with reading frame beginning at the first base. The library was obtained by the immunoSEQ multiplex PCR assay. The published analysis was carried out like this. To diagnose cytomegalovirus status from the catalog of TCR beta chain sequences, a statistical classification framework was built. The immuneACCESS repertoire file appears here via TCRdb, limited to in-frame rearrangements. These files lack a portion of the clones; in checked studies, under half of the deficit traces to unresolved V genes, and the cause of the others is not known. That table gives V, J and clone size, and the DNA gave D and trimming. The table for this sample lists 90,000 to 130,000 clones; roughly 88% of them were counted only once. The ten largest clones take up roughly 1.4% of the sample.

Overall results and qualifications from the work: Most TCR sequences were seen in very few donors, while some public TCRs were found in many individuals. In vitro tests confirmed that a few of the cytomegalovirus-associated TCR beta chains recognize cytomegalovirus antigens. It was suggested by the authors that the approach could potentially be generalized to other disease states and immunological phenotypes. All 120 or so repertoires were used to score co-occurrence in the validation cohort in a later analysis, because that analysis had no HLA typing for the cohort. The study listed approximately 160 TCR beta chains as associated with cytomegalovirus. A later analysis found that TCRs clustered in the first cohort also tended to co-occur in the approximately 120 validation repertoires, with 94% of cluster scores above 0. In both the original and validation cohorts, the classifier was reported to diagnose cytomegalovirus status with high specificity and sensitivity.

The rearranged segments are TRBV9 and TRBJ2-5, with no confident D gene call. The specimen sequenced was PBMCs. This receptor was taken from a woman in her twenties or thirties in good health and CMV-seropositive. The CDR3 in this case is CASSSAEETQYF. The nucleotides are TGTGCCAGCAGCTCCGCCGAGGAGACCCAGTACTTC.